This T cell receptor beta chain comes out of a study of cytomegalovirus exposure and HLA in healthy donors (dated by TCRdb to about 2017). Notes on the research overall: In an earlier analysis of 550 to 750 of the donors, around 300 Gb of sequence data and some 120 million unique TCR beta sequences from 150 million to 200 million T cells were reported. Approximately 310 gigabases of sequencing data and around 85 million unique TCR sequences made up an early release that covered 500 to 650 HLA-typed donors. The T cell repertoires of 550 to 850 subjects were profiled by immunosequencing and related to cytomegalovirus serostatus. Every repertoire in the discovery cohort had been generated on one and the same sequencing platform. Class I and class II HLA loci were covered by the typing at four-digit resolution. About five DR-DQ haplotypes were handled as single units for association and clustering, since linkage in the cohort was strong. In a later genetic analysis, genome-wide SNP genotypes for about three fifths of the 666 donors were used, and that subset was treated as a discovery cohort. A separate validation cohort of roughly 130 different subjects was used in addition to the roughly 700-subject first cohort. The later analysis used no new phenotypic data to find candidate immune exposures, relying instead on TCR beta sequences and their occurrence across donors. On average, roughly 250,000 unique TCR beta nucleotide sequences were sequenced per donor among a few hundred genotyped donors of the cohort, with roughly 19% of those sequences being non-productive. Donor age, sex, ethnicity and CMV serostatus were compiled together with the repertoire data. The genetic ancestry cluster associated with self-reported Caucasian donors included over 80% of the approximately 430 genotyped donors. An earlier analysis of around 640 of the donors used high-throughput TCR beta sequencing to judge whether each TCR beta V gene segment behaved as functional or pseudogenic. A later analysis re-analyzed previously published TCR beta repertoires from approximately 700 donors and added high-resolution HLA genotyping to study TCR occurrence patterns. The number of donors typed differed by locus, with 629-630 for A, B, C, DRB1 and DQB1, around 500 for DQA1, about 610 for DPA1, and around 450 for DPB1. To predict cytomegalovirus infection status, the study brought together high-throughput TCR immunosequencing, statistical association of individual TCRs with disease status, and machine learning. The study aimed to test whether cataloging public T cell receptors could reveal signatures of past pathogen exposure.

Study-wide conclusions, independent of this receptor: The authors suggested that the approach could potentially be extended to other disease states and immunological phenotypes. In a later genetic analysis, a missense DCLRE1C variant was associated with V-gene and J-gene trimming of TCR beta chains, and the association was replicated in an independent cohort. While some public TCRs were present in many individuals, most TCR sequences turned up only very rarely across donors. Strong co-occurrence of HLA alleles, especially DR and DQ, made assigning TCR associations to individual alleles difficult. In both the original and validation cohorts, the classifier was reported to diagnose cytomegalovirus status with high specificity and sensitivity. A total of some 180 TCR beta chains were listed by the study as associated with cytomegalovirus. A later analysis found that TCR association rates varied across HLA loci, with DRB1 alleles showing the most associated TCRs and HLA-C alleles the fewest. Correlated functional status among segregating V segments might be attributable to linkage disequilibrium, but an unknown experimental factor could not be ruled out. In a later analysis, several top co-occurrence clusters were reported to appear linked to parvovirus B19, influenza, CMV and Epstein-Barr virus. The presence/absence analyses assumed that sequencing depth was roughly uniform across donors, and that assumption may not be true. In a later genetic analysis, fewer N-insertions in productive TCRs were reported among donors in an Asian-associated ancestry cluster than the roughly 670-donor mean. The cohort was sequenced for TCR beta chains only, and without alpha or paired-chain data the features that could be detected were limited. At a false discovery rate of 0.05, a later analysis linked 16,951 TCR beta sequences to specific HLA alleles. CMV serostatus was the only immune exposure information available for the cohort. Three of the identified cytomegalovirus-associated TCR beta chains were confirmed in vitro to be specific for cytomegalovirus antigens. A cluster of highly shared sequence variants was judged likely to represent a technical artifact of the sequencing pipeline. In a later analysis, most CMV-associated TCR beta chains were found to appear HLA-restricted, with HLA associations seemingly driven largely by CMV exposure. In an earlier analysis of roughly 500 of the donors, most TCR beta V segments appeared in productive rearrangements about 87% or about 30% of the time, broadly matching IMGT annotations. A further reported finding was that TCR beta sequences accurately predicted the HLA-A and HLA-B alleles for most subjects in the first cohort. HLA typing was unavailable for some donors at each locus, so association tests used only the typed subset. Compared with equally common non-associated chains, HLA-associated TCR beta chains in a later analysis were more clonally expanded and had lower generation probabilities. The 87-base-pair reads could not distinguish some IMGT-functional V segments, including TRBV6-2 and TRBV6-3, so those segments were excluded. Some 15 rarely observed V segments, including chromosome 9 orphons, were excluded from the earlier analysis of several hundred of the donors because counts were too low.

V is reduced by 3 bases and J by 5 bases, leaving a spacing of 8 bases between them. Reading from cysteine to phenylalanine, the CDR3 counts 11 amino acids. Here the CDR3 DNA is all that survives: 33 bases in frame from base 1. CDR1 DFQATT and CDR2 SNEGSKA are derived from the germline V gene (reference sequence). Comment on this clone: This clone's antigen is unknown. No clone much larger than this one lies a single base away; base qualities are absent.

Library construction relied on the immunoSEQ multiplex PCR assay. For the multiplex PCR, a mixture combining 60 forward primers for TCR Vbeta segments and 13 reverse primers for TCR Jbeta segments was used. The CDR3 region of rearranged TCR beta genes was amplified from genomic DNA by a multiplex PCR assay. Amplified TCR beta libraries were sequenced as 87-base-pair reads on the Illumina HiSeq System. On the study's bioinformatics: A later analysis counted tens of millions of unique TCR beta chains across the 700 or so repertoires, and about 10 million of these chains were shared by at least two donors. To remove PCR and sequencing errors, raw reads were error-corrected and collapsed into unique sequences using a nearest-neighbor algorithm that merged closely related sequences. V, D and J gene segments were assigned by aligning CDR3 sequences to IMGT reference sequences. For a sequence to be retained, a match of at least six nucleotides was required to both a V gene segment and a J gene segment. A rearrangement counted as productive if the CDR3 had no stop codons and remained in frame with V and J, and every other rearrangement counted as non-productive. CDR3 was defined by IMGT convention, running from the second conserved V-encoded cysteine to the conserved J-encoded phenylalanine. The earlier analysis of about 610 of the donors excluded sequences that lacked an unambiguous match to a single V gene segment. An earlier analysis of several hundred of the donors called V segments functional above 56.7% productive rearrangements and segregating when the between-donor standard deviation exceeded 5%. A statistical classification framework was built to diagnose cytomegalovirus status from the catalog of TCR beta chain sequences. In a later analysis, TCR nucleotide sequences were compared against IMGT/GENE-DB human TR gene sequences so that V and J genes could be assigned. A later analysis assigned CDR3 sequences and most-parsimonious VDJ recombination scenarios with the TCRdist pipeline. In a later analysis, every TCR beta chain was defined by the combination of its CDR3 amino acid sequence and its V-gene family, and reads without a unique V-gene family were dropped. To address suspected cross-contamination and a sequencing artifact, a later analysis removed several hundred highly shared, low-generation-probability nucleotide sequences. For each public chain, a later analysis derived a clonal expansion index from normalized ranks of inferred template counts within each repertoire. Generation probabilities in a later analysis came from a VDJ recombination model fitted to out-of-frame rearrangements, and those results were checked against IGoR. In a later analysis, hypergeometric tests were used to score TCR-TCR, TCR-HLA and TCR-CMV co-occurrence, with a repertoire-size bias correction applied to TCR pairs. False discovery rates were estimated in a later analysis by permuting HLA or CMV assignments 20 times. In a later analysis, co-occurring TCRs were grouped using DBSCAN, with TCRdist sequence similarity added in when clustering inside HLA-allele-positive subsets. For co-occurrence clustering, repertoires with fewer than 30,000 or more than 120,000 public chains were excluded, along with five repertoires with anomalous nucleotide sharing. The source is immuneACCESS, and TCRdb retained only in-frame sequences with V and J called. Part of the clones is not carried over; for the studies checked, unresolved V genes explain less than half of this, and the remainder is unexplained. The D gene and trimming were derived from the DNA, and the V and J assignments and clone size from that table. In all, the sample holds 150,000 to 200,000 clones, and roughly 82% of those were seen once. The ten largest clonotypes hold around 1.2% of the sample.

The cohort comprised some 680 healthy bone marrow donors. All cohort members were sampled while nominally healthy, although unrecorded immune exposures were likely present. The donor tested CMV seropositive and was one of the 289 seropositive cohort members. Each donor provided a peripheral blood sample, and peripheral blood mononuclear cells were used for TCR beta sequencing. Genomic DNA was extracted from the blood cell samples with the Qiagen DNeasy Blood Extraction Kit. The chain links TRBV20-1 with TRBJ2-7; no D segment can be confidently identified. Sequenced: PBMCs. The sequence was collected from a girl aged 2 to 9 in good health and CMV-seropositive. In nucleotide form, the sequence is TGCAGTGCTAGTATGGGCCACGAGCAGTACTTC. Translated, it gives CSASMGHEQYF.